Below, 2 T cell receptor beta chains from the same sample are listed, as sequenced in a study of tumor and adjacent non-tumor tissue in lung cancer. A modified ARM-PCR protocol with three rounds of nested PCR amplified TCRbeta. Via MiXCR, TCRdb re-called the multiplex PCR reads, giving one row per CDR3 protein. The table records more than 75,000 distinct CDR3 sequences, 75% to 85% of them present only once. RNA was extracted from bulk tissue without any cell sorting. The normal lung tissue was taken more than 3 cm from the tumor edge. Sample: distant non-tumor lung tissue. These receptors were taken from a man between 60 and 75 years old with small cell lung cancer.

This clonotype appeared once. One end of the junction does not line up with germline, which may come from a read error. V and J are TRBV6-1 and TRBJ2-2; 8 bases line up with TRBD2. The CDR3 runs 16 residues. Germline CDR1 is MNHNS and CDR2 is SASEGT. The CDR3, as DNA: TGTGCCAGCAATGAAATTTTCGGGGGGGCGTCCGCGGAGCTGTTTTTT. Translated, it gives CASNEIFGGASAELFF.

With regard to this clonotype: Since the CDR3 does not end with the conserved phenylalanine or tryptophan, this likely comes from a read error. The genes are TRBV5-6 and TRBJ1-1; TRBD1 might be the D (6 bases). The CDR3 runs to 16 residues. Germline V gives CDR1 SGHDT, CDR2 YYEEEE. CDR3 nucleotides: TGTGCCAGCAGCTTGGCCTCCGGGACAACGAACACTGATGCTTTCTCT. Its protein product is CASSLASGTTNTDAFS.